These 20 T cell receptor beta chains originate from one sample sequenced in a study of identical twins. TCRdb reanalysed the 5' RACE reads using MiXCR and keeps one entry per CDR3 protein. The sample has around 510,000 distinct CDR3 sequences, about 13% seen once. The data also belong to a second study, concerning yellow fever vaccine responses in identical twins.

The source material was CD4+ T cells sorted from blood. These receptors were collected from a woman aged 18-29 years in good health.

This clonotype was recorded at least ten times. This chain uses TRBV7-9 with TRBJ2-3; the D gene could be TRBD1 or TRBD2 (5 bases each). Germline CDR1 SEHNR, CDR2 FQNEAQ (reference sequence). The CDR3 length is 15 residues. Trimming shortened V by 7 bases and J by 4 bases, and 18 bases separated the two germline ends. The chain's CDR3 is CASIEGERHADTQYF. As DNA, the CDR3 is TGTGCCAGCATCGAAGGGGAGCGGCACGCAGATACGCAGTATTTT.

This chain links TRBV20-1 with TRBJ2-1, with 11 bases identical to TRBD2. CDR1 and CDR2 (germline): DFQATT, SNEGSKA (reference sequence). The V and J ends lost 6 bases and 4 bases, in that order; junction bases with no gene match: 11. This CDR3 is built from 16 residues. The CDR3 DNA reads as TGCAGTGCCTTGAGCCCCGGGACTAGCGGTTACAATGAGCAGTTCTTC. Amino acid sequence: CSALSPGTSGYNEQFF.

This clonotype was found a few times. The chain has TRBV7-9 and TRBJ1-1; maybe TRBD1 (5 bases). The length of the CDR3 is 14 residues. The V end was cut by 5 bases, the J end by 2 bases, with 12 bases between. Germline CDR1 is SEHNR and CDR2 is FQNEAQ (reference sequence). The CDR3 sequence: CASSRGRDNTEAFF. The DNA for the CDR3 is TGTGCCAGCAGCCGCGGCAGGGATAACACTGAAGCTTTCTTT.

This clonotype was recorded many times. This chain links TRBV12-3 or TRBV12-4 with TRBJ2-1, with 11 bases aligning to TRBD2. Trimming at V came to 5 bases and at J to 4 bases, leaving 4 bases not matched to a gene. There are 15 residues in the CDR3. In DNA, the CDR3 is TGTGCCAGCAGTCCAAGACTAGCGGGGTACAATGAGCAGTTCTTC. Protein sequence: CASSPRLAGYNEQFF.

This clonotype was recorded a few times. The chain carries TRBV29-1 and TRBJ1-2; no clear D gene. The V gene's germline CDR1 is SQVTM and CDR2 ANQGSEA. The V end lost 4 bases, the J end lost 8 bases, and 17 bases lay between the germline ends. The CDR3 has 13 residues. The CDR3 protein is CSVVLSGRGGYTF. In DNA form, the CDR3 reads TGCAGCGTTGTGCTGTCAGGTCGGGGAGGCTACACCTTC.

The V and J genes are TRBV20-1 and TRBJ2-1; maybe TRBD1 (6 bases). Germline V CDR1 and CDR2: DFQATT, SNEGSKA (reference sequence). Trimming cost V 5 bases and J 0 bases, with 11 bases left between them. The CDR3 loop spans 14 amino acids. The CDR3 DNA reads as TGCAGTGCTGCGAAGGGACACTCCTACAATGAGCAGTTCTTC. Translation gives CSAAKGHSYNEQFF.

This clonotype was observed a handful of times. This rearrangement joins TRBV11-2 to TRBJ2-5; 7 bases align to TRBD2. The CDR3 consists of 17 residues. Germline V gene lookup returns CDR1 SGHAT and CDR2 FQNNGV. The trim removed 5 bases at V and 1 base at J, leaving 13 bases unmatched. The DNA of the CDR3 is TGTGCCAGCAGCGAAGGCCCCGGGAGGAACCGCCAAGAGACCCAGTACTTC. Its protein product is CASSEGPGRNRQETQYF.

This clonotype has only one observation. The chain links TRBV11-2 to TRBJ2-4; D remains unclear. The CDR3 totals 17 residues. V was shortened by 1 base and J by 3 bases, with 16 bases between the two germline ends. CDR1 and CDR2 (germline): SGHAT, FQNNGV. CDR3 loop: CASSLVSRIEFKNIQYF. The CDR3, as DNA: TGTGCCAGCAGCTTAGTATCTCGGATAGAGTTCAAAAACATTCAGTACTTC.

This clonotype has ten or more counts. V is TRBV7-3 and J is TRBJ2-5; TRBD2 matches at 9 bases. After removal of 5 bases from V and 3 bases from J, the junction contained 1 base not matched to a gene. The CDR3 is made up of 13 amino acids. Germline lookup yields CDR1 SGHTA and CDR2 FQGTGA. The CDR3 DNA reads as TGTGCCAGCAGCGCTAGCGGGGAAGAGACCCAGTACTTC. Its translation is CASSASGEETQYF.

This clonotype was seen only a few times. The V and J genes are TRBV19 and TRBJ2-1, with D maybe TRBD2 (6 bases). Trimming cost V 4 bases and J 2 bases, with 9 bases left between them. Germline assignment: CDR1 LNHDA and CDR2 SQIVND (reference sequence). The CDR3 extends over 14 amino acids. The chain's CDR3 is CASSSGVTYNEQFF. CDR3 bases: TGTGCCAGTAGTAGCGGGGTTACCTACAATGAGCAGTTCTTC.

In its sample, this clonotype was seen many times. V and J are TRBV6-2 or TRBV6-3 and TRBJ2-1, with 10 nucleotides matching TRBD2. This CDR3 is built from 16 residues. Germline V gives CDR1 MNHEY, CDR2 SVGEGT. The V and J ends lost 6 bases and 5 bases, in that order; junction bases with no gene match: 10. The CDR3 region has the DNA TGTGCCAGCAGAACCTTAAGGACTAGCGGAAACAATGAGCAGTTCTTC. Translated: CASRTLRTSGNNEQFF.

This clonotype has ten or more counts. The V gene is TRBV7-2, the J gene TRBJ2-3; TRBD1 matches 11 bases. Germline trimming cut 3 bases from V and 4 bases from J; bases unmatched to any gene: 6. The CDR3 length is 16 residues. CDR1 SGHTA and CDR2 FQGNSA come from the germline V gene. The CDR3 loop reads CASSLGGGQGADTQYF. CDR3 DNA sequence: TGTGCCAGCAGCTTGGGAGGGGGACAGGGGGCAGATACGCAGTATTTT.

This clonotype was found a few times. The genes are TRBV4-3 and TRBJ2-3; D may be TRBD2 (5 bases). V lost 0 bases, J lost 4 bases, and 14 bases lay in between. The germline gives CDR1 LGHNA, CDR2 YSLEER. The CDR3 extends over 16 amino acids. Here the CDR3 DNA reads TGCGCCAGCAGCCAAGAAATAGCGAGTAATCCAGATACGCAGTATTTT. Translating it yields CASSQEIASNPDTQYF.

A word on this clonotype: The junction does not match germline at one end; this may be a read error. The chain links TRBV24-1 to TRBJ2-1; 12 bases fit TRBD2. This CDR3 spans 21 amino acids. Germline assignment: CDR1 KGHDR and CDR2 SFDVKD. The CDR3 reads CAASYPAGASSGRALYNEQFF. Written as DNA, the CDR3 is TGTGCCGCCAGTTATCCTGCGGGGGCCTCTAGCGGGAGGGCCCTCTACAATGAGCAGTTCTTC.

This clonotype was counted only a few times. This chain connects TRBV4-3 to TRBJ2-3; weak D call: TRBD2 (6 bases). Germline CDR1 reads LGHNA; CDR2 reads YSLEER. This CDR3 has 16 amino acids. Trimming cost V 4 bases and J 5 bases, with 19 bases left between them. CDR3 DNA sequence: TGCGCCAGCAGCCTATCATGGATCGGGGGAATAGATACGCAGTATTTT. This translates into CASSLSWIGGIDTQYF.

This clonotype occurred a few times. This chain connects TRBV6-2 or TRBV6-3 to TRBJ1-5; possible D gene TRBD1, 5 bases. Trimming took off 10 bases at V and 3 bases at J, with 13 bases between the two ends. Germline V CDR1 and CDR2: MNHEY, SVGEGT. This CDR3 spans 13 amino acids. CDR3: CATHRSDNQPQHF. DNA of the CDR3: TGTGCCACCCACAGGAGCGACAATCAGCCCCAGCATTTT.

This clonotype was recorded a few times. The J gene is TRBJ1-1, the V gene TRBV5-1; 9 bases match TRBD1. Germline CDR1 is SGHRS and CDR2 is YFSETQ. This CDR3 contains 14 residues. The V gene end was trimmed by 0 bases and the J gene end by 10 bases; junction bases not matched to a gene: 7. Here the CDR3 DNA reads TGCGCCAGCAGCTTGGATGGGACAGGGTCCATAGCTTTCTTT. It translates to CASSLDGTGSIAFF.

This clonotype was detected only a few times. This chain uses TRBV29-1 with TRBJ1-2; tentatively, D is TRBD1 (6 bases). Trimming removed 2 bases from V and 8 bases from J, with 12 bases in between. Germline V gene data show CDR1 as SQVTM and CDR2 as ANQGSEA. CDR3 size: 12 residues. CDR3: CSVEPGGWGYTF. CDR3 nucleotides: TGCAGCGTTGAACCCGGGGGCTGGGGCTACACCTTC.

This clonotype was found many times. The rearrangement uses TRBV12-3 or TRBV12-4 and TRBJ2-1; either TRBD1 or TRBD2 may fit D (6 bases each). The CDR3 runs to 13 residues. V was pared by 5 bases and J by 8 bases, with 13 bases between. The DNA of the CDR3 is TGTGCCAGCAGTCCCCCGGGGGCTTATGAGCAGTTCTTC. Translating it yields CASSPPGAYEQFF.

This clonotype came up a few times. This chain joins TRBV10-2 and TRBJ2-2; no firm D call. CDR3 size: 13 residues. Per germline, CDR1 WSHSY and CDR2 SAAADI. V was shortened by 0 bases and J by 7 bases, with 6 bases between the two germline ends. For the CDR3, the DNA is TGCGCCAGCAGTGAGTCTCGTGGCGGGGAGCTGTTTTTT. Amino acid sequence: CASSESRGGELFF.